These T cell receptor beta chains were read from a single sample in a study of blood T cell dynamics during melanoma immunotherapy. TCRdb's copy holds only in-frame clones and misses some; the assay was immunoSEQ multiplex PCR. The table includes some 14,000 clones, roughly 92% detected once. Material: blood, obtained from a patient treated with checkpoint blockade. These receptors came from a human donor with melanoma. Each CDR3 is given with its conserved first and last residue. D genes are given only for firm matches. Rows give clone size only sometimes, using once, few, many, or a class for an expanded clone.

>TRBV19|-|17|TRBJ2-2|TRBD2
TGTGCCAGTAGTATAAGGGGCAGCGGGAGCTACACCGGGGAGCTGTTTTTT
CASSIRGSGSYTGELFF
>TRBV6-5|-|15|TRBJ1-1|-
TGTGCCAGCGTCGGGGCGGCGGGAATGAACACTGAAGCTTTCTTT
CASVGAAGMNTEAFF
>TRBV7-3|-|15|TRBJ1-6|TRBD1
TGTGCCAGCAGCCTGACAGGGTTTTTTAATTCACCCCTCCACTTT
CASSLTGFFNSPLHF
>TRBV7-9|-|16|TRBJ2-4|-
TGTGCCAGCAGCTTAGCGGGTTTGATAGCCAAAAACATTCAGTACTTC
CASSLAGLIAKNIQYF
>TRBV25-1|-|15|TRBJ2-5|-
TGTGCCAGCAGTAACAACCAGGGGTTTGGCGAGACCCAGTACTTC
CASSNNQGFGETQYF
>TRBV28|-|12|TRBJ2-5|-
TGTGCCAGCAGTTCTCTATATCAGGGCTTGAACTTC
CASSSLYQGLNF
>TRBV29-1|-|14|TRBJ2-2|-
TGCAGCGTCGAGATCTCCGGGGGCACCGGGGAGCTGTTTTTT
CSVEISGGTGELFF
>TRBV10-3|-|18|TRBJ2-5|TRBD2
TGTGCCATCAGTGGGACTAGCGGGGGGGTGTGGGGACAAGAGACCCAGTACTTC
CAISGTSGGVWGQETQYF
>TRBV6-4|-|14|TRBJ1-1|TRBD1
TGTGCCAGCAGGCTTGGGACAGGGGGCACTGAAGCTTTCTTT
CASRLGTGGTEAFF
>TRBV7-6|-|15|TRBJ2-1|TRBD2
TGTGCCAGCAGCTTAGTGGCGGGGGGGCGGAATGAGCAGTTCTTC
CASSLVAGGRNEQFF
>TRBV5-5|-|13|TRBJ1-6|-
TGTGCCAGCAGCTTGCATCAGGATTCACCCCTCCACTTT
CASSLHQDSPLHF
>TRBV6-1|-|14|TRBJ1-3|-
TGTGCCAGCAAGCAGGGTCCCCCGGGAAACACCATATATTTT
CASKQGPPGNTIYF
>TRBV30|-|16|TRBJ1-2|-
TGTGCCTGGAGCCGTGATGACGGGGCACCTAACTATGGCTACACCTTC
CAWSRDDGAPNYGYTF
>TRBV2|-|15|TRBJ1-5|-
TGTGCCAGCAGTGAAGTTGGCAATAGCAATCAGCCCCAGCATTTT
CASSEVGNSNQPQHF
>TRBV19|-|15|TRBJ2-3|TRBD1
TGTGCCAGTACCCCGGGGGACAGGGTCACAGATACGCAGTATTTT
CASTPGDRVTDTQYF
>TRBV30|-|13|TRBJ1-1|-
TGTGCCTGGCACAGGGACCGGAACACTGAAGCTTTCTTT
CAWHRDRNTEAFF
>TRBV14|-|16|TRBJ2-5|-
TGTGCCAGCAGCCAAGGATCCGGGACGCTTGGAGAGACCCAGTACTTC
CASSQGSGTLGETQYF
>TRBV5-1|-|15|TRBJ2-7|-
TGCGCCAGCAGGTTGAGTAGCGTAAGCTCCTACGAGCAGTACTTC
CASRLSSVSSYEQYF
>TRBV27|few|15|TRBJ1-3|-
TGTGCCAGCAGAAAAGCAGGGGCCTCTGGAAACACCATATATTTT
CASRKAGASGNTIYF
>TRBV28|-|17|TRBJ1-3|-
TGTGCCAGCAGTGGCTACAGGTTTCGTCGCTCTGGAAACACCATATATTTT
CASSGYRFRRSGNTIYF
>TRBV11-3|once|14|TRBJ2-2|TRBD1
TGTGCCAGCAGCTCCCGACAGGGTGCCGGGGAGCTGTTTTTT
CASSSRQGAGELFF
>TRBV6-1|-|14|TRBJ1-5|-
TGTGCCAGCAGTGAAATGTATAGCAATCAGCCCCAGCATTTT
CASSEMYSNQPQHF
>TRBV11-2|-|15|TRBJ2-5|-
TGTGCCAGCAGCCCCGACAGCTTGTACCAAGAGACCCAGTACTTC
CASSPDSLYQETQYF
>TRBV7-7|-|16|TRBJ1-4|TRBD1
TGTGCCAGCAGCTCGGGACAGGGGGGAGTCAATGAAAAACTGTTTTTT
CASSSGQGGVNEKLFF
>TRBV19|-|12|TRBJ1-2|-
TGTGCCACCGGACAGACTACCCCTGGCTACACCTTC
CATGQTTPGYTF
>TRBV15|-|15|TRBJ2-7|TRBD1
TGTGCCACCAGCCGGACGGAGACAGGGGTGTACGAGCAGTACTTC
CATSRTETGVYEQYF
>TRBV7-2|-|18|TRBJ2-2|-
TGTGCCAGCAGCCCCTGGGGCACTACTAGTCTCGTCGGCGGGGAGCTGTTTTTT
CASSPWGTTSLVGGELFF
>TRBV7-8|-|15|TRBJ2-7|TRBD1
TGTGCCAGCAGCTGGGACAGGCCGCCAACCTACGAGCAGTACTTC
CASSWDRPPTYEQYF
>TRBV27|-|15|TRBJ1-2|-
TGTGCCAGCTCCCCCCGGGGGGCAGCAGACTATGGCTACACCTTC
CASSPRGAADYGYTF
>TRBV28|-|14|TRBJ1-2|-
TGTGCCAGCAGTTTGTCAGGAACCCGCTATGGCTACACCTTC
CASSLSGTRYGYTF
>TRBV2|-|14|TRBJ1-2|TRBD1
TGTGCCAGCAGTGAGGGACAGCTAGGCTATGGCTACACCTTC
CASSEGQLGYGYTF
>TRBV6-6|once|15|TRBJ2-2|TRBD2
TGTGCCAGCACCCCGGGACTAGTAGTTACCGGGGAGCTGTTTTTT
CASTPGLVVTGELFF
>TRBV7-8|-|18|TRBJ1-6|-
TGTGCCAGCAGCTCAACCATAAACAGGGCATCCTATAATTCACCCCTCCACTTT
CASSSTINRASYNSPLHF
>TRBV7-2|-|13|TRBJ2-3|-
TGTGCCAGCAGCCTTACCTTTGCAGATACGCAGTATTTT
CASSLTFADTQYF
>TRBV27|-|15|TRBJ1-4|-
TGTGCCACCCGAGGGGGTCTTGCAACTAATGAAAAACTGTTTTTT
CATRGGLATNEKLFF
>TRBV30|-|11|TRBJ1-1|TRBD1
TGTGCCTGGAGTAGGGACAGGCAGGCTTTCTTT
CAWSRDRQAFF
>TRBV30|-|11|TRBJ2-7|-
TGTGCCTGGATGCGGGACTACGAGCAGTACTTC
CAWMRDYEQYF
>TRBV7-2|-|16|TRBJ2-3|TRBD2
TGTGCCAGCAGCTTAGAGCGGGGGGCACGAGGAGATACGCAGTATTTT
CASSLERGARGDTQYF
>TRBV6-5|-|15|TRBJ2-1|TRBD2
TGTGCCAGCAGTCGGACTAGCGGGGGGGCCGGGGAGCAGTTCTTC
CASSRTSGGAGEQFF
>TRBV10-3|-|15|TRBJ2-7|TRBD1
TGTGCCATCAGTGACCCGGGACAGGTCACCTACGAGCAGTACTTC
CAISDPGQVTYEQYF
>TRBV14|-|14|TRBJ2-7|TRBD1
TGTGCCAGCAGCCAGACAGGGAGCATCGGCGAGCAGTACTTC
CASSQTGSIGEQYF
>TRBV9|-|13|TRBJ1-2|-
TGTGCCAGCAGCCTTAATACGAACTATGGCTACACCTTC
CASSLNTNYGYTF
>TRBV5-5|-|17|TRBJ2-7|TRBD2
TGTGCCAGCAGCATACTAGCGGGATCATTCCCCTCCTACGAGCAGTACTTC
CASSILAGSFPSYEQYF
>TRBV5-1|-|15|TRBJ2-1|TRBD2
TGCGCCAGCAGCCCGGGACTAGCGGGCCACGGTGAGCAGTTCTTC
CASSPGLAGHGEQFF
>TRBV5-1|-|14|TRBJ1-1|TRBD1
TGCGCCAGCGGGACAGGGGATGGGGACACTGAAGCTTTCTTT
CASGTGDGDTEAFF
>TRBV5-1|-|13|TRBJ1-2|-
TGCGCCAGCAGCTTGGACCGGAACTATGGCTACACCTTC
CASSLDRNYGYTF
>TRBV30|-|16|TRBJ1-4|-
TGTGCCTGGAGTGGTTCTTACAGAGCAACTAATGAAAAACTGTTTTTT
CAWSGSYRATNEKLFF
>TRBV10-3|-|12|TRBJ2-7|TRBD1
TGTGCCATGGGAAGGGGGCGTGACGAGCAGTACTTC
CAMGRGRDEQYF
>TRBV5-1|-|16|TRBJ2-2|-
TGCGCCAGCAGCTTGGCGGGGGAGGCCGGCACCGGGGAGCTGTTTTTT
CASSLAGEAGTGELFF